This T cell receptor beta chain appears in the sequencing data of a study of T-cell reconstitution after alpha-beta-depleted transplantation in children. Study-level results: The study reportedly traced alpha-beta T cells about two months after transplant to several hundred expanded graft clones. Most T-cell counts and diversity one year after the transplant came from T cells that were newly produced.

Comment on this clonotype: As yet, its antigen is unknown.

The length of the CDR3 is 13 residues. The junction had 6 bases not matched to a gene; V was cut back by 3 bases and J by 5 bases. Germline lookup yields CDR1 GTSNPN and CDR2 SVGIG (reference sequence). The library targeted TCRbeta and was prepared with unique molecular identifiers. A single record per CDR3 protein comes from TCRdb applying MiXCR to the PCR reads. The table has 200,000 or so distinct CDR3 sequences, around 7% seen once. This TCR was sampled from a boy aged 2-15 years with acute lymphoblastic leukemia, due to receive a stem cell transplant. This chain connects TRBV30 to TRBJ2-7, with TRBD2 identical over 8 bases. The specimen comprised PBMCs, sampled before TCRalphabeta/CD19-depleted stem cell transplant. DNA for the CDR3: TGTGCCTGGAGGGCCAGCGGGGGTAACGAGCAGTACTTC. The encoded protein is CAWRASGGNEQYF.